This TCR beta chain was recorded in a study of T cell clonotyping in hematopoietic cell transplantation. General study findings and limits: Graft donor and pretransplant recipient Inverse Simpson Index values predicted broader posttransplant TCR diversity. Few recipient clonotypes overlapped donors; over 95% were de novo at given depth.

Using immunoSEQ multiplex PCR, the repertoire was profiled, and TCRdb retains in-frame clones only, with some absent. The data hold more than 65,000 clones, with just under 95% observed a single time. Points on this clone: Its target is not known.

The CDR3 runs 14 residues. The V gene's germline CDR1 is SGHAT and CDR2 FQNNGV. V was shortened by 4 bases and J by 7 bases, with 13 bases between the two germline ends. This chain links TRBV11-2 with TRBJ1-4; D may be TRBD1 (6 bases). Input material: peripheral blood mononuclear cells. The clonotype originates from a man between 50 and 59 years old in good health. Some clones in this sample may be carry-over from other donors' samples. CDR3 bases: TGTGCCAGCAGCTGGACAGCGGCCAGTGAAAAACTGTTTTTT. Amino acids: CASSWTAASEKLFF.